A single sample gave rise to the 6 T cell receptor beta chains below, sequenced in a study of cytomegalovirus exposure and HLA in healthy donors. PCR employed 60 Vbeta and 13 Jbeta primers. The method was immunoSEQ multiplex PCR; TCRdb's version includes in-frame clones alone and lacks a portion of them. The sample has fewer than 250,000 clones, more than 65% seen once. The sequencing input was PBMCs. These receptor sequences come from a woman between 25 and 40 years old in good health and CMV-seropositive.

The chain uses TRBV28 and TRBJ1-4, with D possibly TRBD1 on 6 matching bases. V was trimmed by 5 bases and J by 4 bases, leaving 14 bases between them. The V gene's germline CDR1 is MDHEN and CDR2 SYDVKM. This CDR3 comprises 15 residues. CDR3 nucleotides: TGTGCCAGCAGTGTCGGACAGTGGAATAATGAAAAACTGTTTTTT. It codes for CASSVGQWNNEKLFF.

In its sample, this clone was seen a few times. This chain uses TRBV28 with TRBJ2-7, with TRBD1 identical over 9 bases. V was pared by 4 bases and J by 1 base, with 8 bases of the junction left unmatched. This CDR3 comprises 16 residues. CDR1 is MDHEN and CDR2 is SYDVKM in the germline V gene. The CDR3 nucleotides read TGTGCCAGCAGTTCACCCACCGGGACAGGGTCCTACGAGCAGTACTTC. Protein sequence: CASSSPTGTGSYEQYF. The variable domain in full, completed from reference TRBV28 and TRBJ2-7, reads DVKVTQSSRYLVKRTGEKVFLECVQDMDHENMFWYRQDPGLGLRLIYFSYDVKMKEKGDIPEGYSVSREKKERFSLILESASTNQTSMYLCASSSPTGTGSYEQYFGPGTRLTVT.

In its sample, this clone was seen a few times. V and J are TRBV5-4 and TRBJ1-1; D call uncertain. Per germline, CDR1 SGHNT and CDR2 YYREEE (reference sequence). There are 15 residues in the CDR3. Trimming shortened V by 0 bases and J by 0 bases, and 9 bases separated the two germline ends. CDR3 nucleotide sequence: TGTGCCAGCAGCTTGGACCGCGAGGTGAACACTGAAGCTTTCTTT. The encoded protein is CASSLDREVNTEAFF.

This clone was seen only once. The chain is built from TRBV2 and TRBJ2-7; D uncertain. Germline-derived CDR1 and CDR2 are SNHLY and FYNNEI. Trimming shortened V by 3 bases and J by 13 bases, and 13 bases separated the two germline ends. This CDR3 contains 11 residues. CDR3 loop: CASSDYLRRYF. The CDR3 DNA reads TGTGCCAGCAGTGACTATCTACGCCGATACTTC. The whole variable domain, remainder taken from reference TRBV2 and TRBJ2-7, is EPEVTQTPSHQVTQMGQEVILRCVPISNHLYFYWYRQILGQKVEFLVSFYNNEISEKSEIFDDQFSVERPDGSNFTLKIRSTKLEDSAMYFCASSDYLRRYFGPGTRLTVT.

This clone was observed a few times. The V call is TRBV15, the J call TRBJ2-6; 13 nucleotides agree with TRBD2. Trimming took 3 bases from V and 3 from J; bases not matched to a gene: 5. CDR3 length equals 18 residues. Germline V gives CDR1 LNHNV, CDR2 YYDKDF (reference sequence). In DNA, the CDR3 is TGTGCCACCAGCAGGACTAGCGGGGGGCCTCATGGGGCCAACGTCCTGACTTTC. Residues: CATSRTSGGPHGANVLTF.

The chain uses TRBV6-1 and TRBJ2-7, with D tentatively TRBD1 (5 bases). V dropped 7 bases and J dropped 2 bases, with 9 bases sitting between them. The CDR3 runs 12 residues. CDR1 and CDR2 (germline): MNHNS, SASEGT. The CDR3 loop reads CASIGAAYEQYF. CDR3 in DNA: TGTGCCAGCATTGGGGCGGCCTACGAGCAGTACTTC.